This TCR beta chain emerged from a study of cytomegalovirus exposure and HLA in healthy donors. Study summary: A data release that came early held tens of millions of unique TCRs from HLA-typed donors.

Study-level points and caveats: Cytomegalovirus-associated status was assigned to fewer than 200 TCR beta chains.

Germline values: CDR1 MNHEY, CDR2 SVGAGI. V lost 0 bases and J lost 9; bases outside the gene matches: 8. The CDR3 totals 15 residues. Primers for the PCR totalled 60 Vbeta and 13 Jbeta. Profiling relied on immunoSEQ multiplex PCR, and the TCRdb table lists in-frame clones only, not all of them. Of some 200,000 clones listed, roughly 80% are singletons. About this clone itself: The antigen remains unidentified.

The specimen was PBMCs. The sequence was obtained from a man aged 35-49 years in good health and CMV-seropositive. The chain is built from TRBV6-5 and TRBJ2-1; TRBD1 matches 7 bases. This chain's CDR3 is CASSYSTTGAGEQFF. CDR3 nucleotides: TGTGCCAGCAGTTACTCAACCACAGGGGCCGGTGAGCAGTTCTTC.